This TCR beta chain comes out of a study of radiotherapy plus CTLA-4 blockade in lung cancer. For the study at large: Overall, 15% to 20% of patients showed an objective response, while around 34% attained disease control. Study-wide findings and caveats: In blood, early T cell clone dynamics reportedly predicted response best, together with interferon-beta. Tumor-derived TCR clones expanded in blood after radiotherapy plus ipilimumab.

This clone has a handful of counts. Its target is unknown. With ipilimumab providing CTLA-4 blockade, focal radiation was administered to patients who had chemo-refractory metastatic non-small-cell lung cancer. Sequencing used immunoSEQ multiplex PCR; TCRdb keeps in-frame clones, though not all of them. Of about 98,000 clones in the sample, 75% to 90% were seen once. Looked up from germline, CDR1 is LNHDA and CDR2 is SQIVND (reference sequence). With 1 base removed from V and 3 bases from J, the gap between germline ends came to 13 bases. This CDR3 is built from 16 residues. The input for sequencing was peripheral blood, taken from a patient treated with radiotherapy plus ipilimumab. The rearrangement links TRBV19 to TRBJ1-5; D possibly corresponds to TRBD1 (5 bases). This sequence was found in a human donor with non-small cell lung cancer who had a partial response to radiotherapy plus ipilimumab. The CDR3 protein is CASSIVGQGFNQPQHF. In nucleotides, the CDR3 is TGTGCCAGTAGTATAGTTGGGCAGGGCTTCAATCAGCCCCAGCATTTT.